The rows below give T cell receptor beta chains drawn from one sample of a study of vaccination effects on CD4 cells after COVID-19. These receptors have no known antigen. Clones were sequenced by immunoSEQ multiplex PCR, and TCRdb holds only the in-frame ones, with some missing. The sample shows about 16,000 clones, 70% of them seen only once. Material: CD4+ T cells from PBMCs cultured with SARS-CoV-2 spike peptides, obtained after COVID-19 vaccination. Receptors were obtained from a human donor who received a COVID-19 vaccine. Both conserved end residues are part of each CDR3. A D gene is named only where the DNA matches it firmly. Rows may omit the clone size; those that give it use once, few, many or a size class.

TRBD1	TRBV5-1	-	TRBJ1-2	TGCGCCAGCACCTTGACAGGGGGCGAGTCTGGCTACACCTTC	CASTLTGGESGYTF
-	TRBV4-1	-	TRBJ2-1	TGCGCCAGCAGCCAGCGCTCCAGGGGAGCTAAAAACAATGAGCAGTTCTTC	CASSQRSRGAKNNEQFF
TRBD1	TRBV7-9	-	TRBJ2-7	TGTGCCAGCAGCTTAGCGGGACAGATCTCCTACGAGCAGTACTTC	CASSLAGQISYEQYF
-	TRBV6-6	-	TRBJ1-2	TGTGCCAGCAGTTACGGGGGAGCCGCTGGCTACACCTTC	CASSYGGAAGYTF
-	TRBV6-1	-	TRBJ2-7	TGTGCCAGCAGTGACCGGACGGCGAGCTCCTACGAGCAGTACTTC	CASSDRTASSYEQYF
TRBD1	TRBV3-1/TRBV3-2	few	TRBJ1-1	TGTGCCAGCAGCCAAGTCCCAGGACAGGGGGTACCGAACACTGAAGCTTTCTTT	CASSQVPGQGVPNTEAFF
TRBD1	TRBV7-2	few	TRBJ2-7	TGTGCCAGCAGCCCAGACAGGGGGCCATCCTACGAGCAGTACTTC	CASSPDRGPSYEQYF
-	TRBV18	-	TRBJ2-7	TGTGCCAGCTCGGCCGGCCGAACCTACGAGCAGTACTTC	CASSAGRTYEQYF
-	TRBV5-4	-	TRBJ2-5	TGTGCCAGCAGCTTGGCCAGGGTAGGGGGGCAAGAGACCCAGTACTTC	CASSLARVGGQETQYF
TRBD1	TRBV30	-	TRBJ2-7	TGTGCCTGGAGCCCAGTGGACAGGGCTAACTCCTACGAGCAGTACTTC	CAWSPVDRANSYEQYF
-	TRBV19	-	TRBJ1-2	TGTGCCAGTAGTATAGTCTTGGGTCGGCATTTGTATGGCTACACCTTC	CASSIVLGRHLYGYTF
-	TRBV6-5	-	TRBJ2-2	TGTGCCAGCAGTGACTCTTTCACCGGGGAGCTGTTTTTT	CASSDSFTGELFF
-	TRBV27	few	TRBJ2-1	TGTGCCAGCAGTTTGAACGCTGCCCTGAATGAGCAGTTCTTC	CASSLNAALNEQFF
-	TRBV7-2	-	TRBJ1-3	TGTGCCAGCAGCTTAAACCGTTCACCTGGAAACACCATATATTTT	CASSLNRSPGNTIYF
-	TRBV5-4	-	TRBJ1-1	TGTGCCAGCAGCTTGGCCGGACGTACCACTGAAGCTTTCTTT	CASSLAGRTTEAFF
-	TRBV3-1/TRBV3-2	-	TRBJ2-7	TGTGCCAGCAGCTTTGCGGGACATAACTACGAGCAGTACTTC	CASSFAGHNYEQYF
-	TRBV2	-	TRBJ2-2	TGTGCCAGCGTGGGGTTCAGGGCCGGCACCGGGGAGCTGTTTTTT	CASVGFRAGTGELFF
-	TRBV6-6	-	TRBJ1-1	TGTGCCAGCAGGGGGGCCATGAACACTGAAGCTTTCTTT	CASRGAMNTEAFF
TRBD2	TRBV15	once	TRBJ2-1	TGTGCCACCAGCAGAGGGACTAGCGGGGGGTACAATGAGCAGTTCTTC	CATSRGTSGGYNEQFF
TRBD1	TRBV29-1	-	TRBJ2-7	TGCAGCGTATCCCGGGACAGGTCGGCCGAGCAGTACTTC	CSVSRDRSAEQYF
TRBD2	TRBV27	-	TRBJ2-2	TGTGCCAGCAGATCTCTAGCGGGAAAGTCTCCGAACACCGGGGAGCTGTTTTTT	CASRSLAGKSPNTGELFF
-	TRBV6-1	-	TRBJ1-4	TGTGCCAGCAGTGAAGCACGGACAGTGTTTTTT	CASSEARTVFF
-	TRBV7-2	-	TRBJ1-2	TGTGCCAGCAGCTTGTTCGGAGCTAACTATGGCTACACCTTC	CASSLFGANYGYTF
-	TRBV30	medium-sized	TRBJ2-3	TGTGCCTGGAGTGGCGGATCAGGCGGGAGCACAGATACGCAGTATTTT	CAWSGGSGGSTDTQYF
-	TRBV7-2	-	TRBJ2-2	TGTGCCAGCAGCTTAGCCTTTACCACCGGGGAGCTGTTTTTT	CASSLAFTTGELFF
TRBD1	TRBV3-1/TRBV3-2	few	TRBJ1-2	TGTGCCAGCAGCCAAGCCGAGACAGGGGGCTACTATGGCTACACCTTC	CASSQAETGGYYGYTF
-	TRBV14	-	TRBJ2-5	TGTGCCAGCAGCCAAGGCCCCCAGGGAAAGGGAGAGACCCAGTACTTC	CASSQGPQGKGETQYF
-	TRBV9	few	TRBJ1-4	TGTGCCAGCAGCGTAGGTTTGGGGGATGAAAAACTGTTTTTT	CASSVGLGDEKLFF
-	TRBV5-4	few	TRBJ2-7	TGTGCCAGCAGCCCGGAGGGACGGAGCTACGAGCAGTACTTC	CASSPEGRSYEQYF
TRBD1	TRBV6-4	-	TRBJ1-1	TGTGCCAGCAGGACAGGGCCCACGAACACTGAAGCTTTCTTT	CASRTGPTNTEAFF
TRBD1	TRBV3-1/TRBV3-2	-	TRBJ1-3	TGTGCCAGCAGCCTCGGGACAGGGGGAACTGGAAACACCATATATTTT	CASSLGTGGTGNTIYF
-	TRBV6-2/TRBV6-3	-	TRBJ1-1	TGTGCCAGCAGCCAGGATTGGGACACTGAAGCTTTCTTT	CASSQDWDTEAFF
-	TRBV5-1	few	TRBJ1-1	TGCGCCAGCAGCTTGGATTTTAACACTGAAGCTTTCTTT	CASSLDFNTEAFF
-	TRBV21-1	-	TRBJ2-2	TGTGCCAGCTCCGGGACTAGCGGGAGAAGTGAGACCGGGGAGCTGTTTTTT	CASSGTSGRSETGELFF
TRBD2	TRBV28	-	TRBJ2-5	TGTGCCAGCAGTTCGGGACTAGTGGAGACCCAGTACTTC	CASSSGLVETQYF
TRBD1	TRBV2	-	TRBJ2-7	TGTGCCAGCATCCGGGACAGGGATTACGAGCAGTACTTC	CASIRDRDYEQYF
-	TRBV6-2/TRBV6-3	-	TRBJ1-2	TGTGCCAGCAGTTACTCCTCGACAGAGTACACCTTC	CASSYSSTEYTF
-	TRBV19	-	TRBJ1-2	TGTGCCAGTAGTATCCCAGGGATCTATGGCTACACCTTC	CASSIPGIYGYTF
-	TRBV7-2	-	TRBJ2-6	TGTGCCAGCAGCTTGGTCAGCTTCTCTGGGGCCAACGTCCTGACTTTC	CASSLVSFSGANVLTF
-	TRBV4-3	-	TRBJ2-7	TGCGCCAGCAGCCAGATTGCTAACCAGGAGCAGTACTTC	CASSQIANQEQYF
TRBD2	TRBV24-1	-	TRBJ2-2	TGTGCCACCAGTGACCCGGGAGGGGGAAGGACCGGGGAGCTGTTTTTT	CATSDPGGGRTGELFF
-	TRBV28	-	TRBJ1-5	TGTGCCAGCACCCTTGGTTCGCAGCCCCAGCATTTT	CASTLGSQPQHF
-	TRBV28	-	TRBJ1-1	TGTGCCAGCAGTCCGAGAGGCTCTGAAGCTTTCTTT	CASSPRGSEAFF